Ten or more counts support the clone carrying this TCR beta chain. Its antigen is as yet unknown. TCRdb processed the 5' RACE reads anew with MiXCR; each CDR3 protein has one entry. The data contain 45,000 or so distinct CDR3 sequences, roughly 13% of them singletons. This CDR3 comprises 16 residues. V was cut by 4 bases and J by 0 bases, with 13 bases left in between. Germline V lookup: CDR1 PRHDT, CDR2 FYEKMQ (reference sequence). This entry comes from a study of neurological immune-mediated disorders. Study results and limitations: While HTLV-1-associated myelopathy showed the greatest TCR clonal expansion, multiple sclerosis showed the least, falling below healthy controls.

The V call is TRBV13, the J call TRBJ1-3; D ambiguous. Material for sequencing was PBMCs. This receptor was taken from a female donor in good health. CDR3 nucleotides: TGTGCCAGCAGCTCAACTCGGACCTCCTCTGGAAACACCATATATTTT. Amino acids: CASSSTRTSSGNTIYF.